This T cell receptor beta chain was captured in a study of control samples from healthy donors and cancer patients. Data came from immunoSEQ multiplex PCR; TCRdb stores just in-frame clones and leaves some out. This sample has about 70,000 clones, with over 75% found just once. V was clipped by 0 bases and J by 7 bases, with 9 bases between them. The CDR3 sequence is 13 residues long. Germline assignment: CDR1 MNHNY and CDR2 SVGAGI (reference sequence). The receptor was isolated from a man aged 50-59 years in good health. The sample comprised blood. V usage is TRBV6-6 and J usage is TRBJ1-1; D uncertain. The CDR3 coding sequence is TGTGCCAGCAGTTACTCGTCTCCGGGTGAAGCTTTCTTT. Its translation is CASSYSSPGEAFF.